A single sample gave rise to the 24 T cell receptor beta chains below, sequenced in a study of blood T cell repertoires in COVID-19. Repertoires were generated with immunoSEQ multiplex PCR, while TCRdb's copy carries only in-frame clones and drops some. The data contain a few hundred thousand clones, 80% to 85% of them singletons. Sequenced input: PBMCs or T cells enriched from blood (not recorded which). The receptor set was obtained from a man aged 45 to 65 who had recovered from COVID-19.

Concerning this clone itself: One junction end does not reproduce the germline sequence, and a read error may be involved. This chain joins TRBV6-1 and TRBJ1-3, with D tentatively TRBD1 (6 bases). The CDR3 length is 11 residues. CDR1 and CDR2 from the germline V gene are MNHNS and SASEGT. The CDR3 loop is CASSEMDSPNF. The CDR3 DNA reads TGTGCCAGCAGTGAAATGGACAGCCCTAATTTT.

This clone was counted a single time. One end of the junction fails to match germline, which may point to a read error. This chain connects TRBV3-1 (or the pseudogene TRBV3-2) to TRBJ2-7; 14 bases are a match to TRBD2. The CDR3 has 18 amino acids. CDR1 LGHDT and CDR2 YNNKEL come from the germline V gene (reference sequence). CDR3 nucleotide sequence: TGTGCCAGCGTAACGGGTAGACTAGCGGGGGGGCCCTCCTCCGAGCAGTACTTC. Protein sequence: CASVTGRLAGGPSSEQYF.

The chain combines TRBV13 with TRBJ2-7; 9 bases are shared with TRBD2. The V segment lost 4 bases and the J segment 5 bases; nucleotides outside the gene matches: 9. Germline V CDR1 and CDR2: PRHDT, FYEKMQ (reference sequence). The CDR3 runs 15 residues. The CDR3 loop is CASSSPGTSNHEQYF. CDR3 DNA: TGTGCCAGCAGCTCACCCGGGACTAGCAACCACGAGCAGTACTTC.

This clone was detected once. The chain joins TRBV12-3 or TRBV12-4 to TRBJ1-2, with unresolved D. The CDR3 sequence is 13 residues long. V lost 10 bases and J lost 8, with 20 bases in between. CDR3 sequence reads: CATNSFMGGGYTF. As DNA, the CDR3 is TGTGCCACCAACAGTTTCATGGGTGGAGGCTACACCTTC.

The J gene is TRBJ1-4, the V gene TRBV4-2; 9 nucleotides line up with TRBD1. CDR3 length equals 18 residues. Looked up from germline, CDR1 is LGHNA and CDR2 is YNFKEQ. V lost 1 base, J lost 8 bases, and 14 bases stayed unmatched. In nucleotides, the CDR3 is TGTGCCAGCAGCCAAGCTCAGGGAACAGGGGGCGCTGAGGAAAAACTGTTTTTT. It is translated as CASSQAQGTGGAEEKLFF.

With respect to this clone: The junction shows a germline mismatch at one end, possibly a read error. V is TRBV7-7 and J is TRBJ2-1, with 10 bases identical to TRBD2. Germline V gene sequence: CDR1 SSHAT, CDR2 FNYEAQ (reference sequence). The CDR3 totals 15 residues. The CDR3 sequence: CASSMSGRAENEQFF. In nucleotides, the CDR3 is TGTGCTAGCAGCATGAGCGGGAGGGCCGAAAATGAGCAGTTCTTC. The variable domain in full, with the rest retrieved from reference TRBV7-7 and TRBJ2-1, is GAGVSQSPRYKVTKRGQDVTLRCDPISSHATLYWYQQALGQGPEFLTYFNYEAQPDKSGLPSDRFSAERPEGSISTLTIQRTEQRDSAMYRCASSMSGRAENEQFFGPGTRLTVL.

This clone is a singleton in its sample. The rearrangement joins TRBV5-6 to TRBJ2-7; no reliable D call. This CDR3 is 13 amino acids long. Per germline, CDR1 SGHDT and CDR2 YYEEEE. V gave up 1 base and J gave up 2 bases, with 7 bases separating them. The CDR3 DNA reads TGTGCCAGCAGCTTGTGGGCCCCCTACGAGCAGTACTTC. Protein: CASSLWAPYEQYF.

The genes are TRBV15 and TRBJ1-2; D remains unclear. Per the germline V gene, CDR1 is LNHNV and CDR2 is YYDKDF (reference sequence). The CDR3 contains 13 residues. V was shortened by 0 bases and J by 7 bases, with 9 bases between the two germline ends. The CDR3 DNA follows: TGTGCCACCAGCAGAGATGGGCAGACTGGCTACACCTTC. This sequence encodes CATSRDGQTGYTF.

The chain joins TRBV9 to TRBJ2-4; 9 bases are a match to TRBD2. The CDR3 sequence is 14 residues long. Germline V gene lookup returns CDR1 SGDLS and CDR2 YYNGEE. V dropped 3 bases and J dropped 13; count of bases not matched to a gene: 11. The CDR3 here is CASSEAPTSGSQYF. Here the CDR3 DNA reads TGTGCCAGCAGCGAGGCCCCGACTAGCGGATCCCAGTACTTC.

The rearrangement uses TRBV9 and TRBJ1-2; TRBD1 is a possible D gene (6 bases). Germline CDR1 SGDLS, CDR2 YYNGEE. With 3 bases removed from V and 7 bases from J, the gap between germline ends came to 13 bases. There are 13 residues in the CDR3. CDR3 region: CASSEGVGRGYTF. For the CDR3, the DNA is TGTGCCAGCAGCGAGGGGGTAGGACGTGGCTACACCTTC.

The chain employs TRBV7-8 and TRBJ2-7, with 10 bases matching TRBD2. V dropped 5 bases and J dropped 3; count of bases not matched to a gene: 16. From germline, CDR1 is SGHVS and CDR2 FQNEAQ. The CDR3 loop spans 18 amino acids. DNA of the CDR3: TGTGCCAGCAGCCCCCTTGGGAGCGGGAGGGCCAATCTCTACGAGCAGTACTTC. This translates into CASSPLGSGRANLYEQYF.

This sequence joins TRBV10-1 and TRBJ2-1; weak D call: TRBD2 (5 bases). Germline V gene sequence: CDR1 WNHNN, CDR2 SYGVQD (reference sequence). Trimming took 3 bases from V and 0 from J, leaving 12 bases between them. This CDR3 has 16 amino acids. CDR3 region: CASSERAGNSYNEQFF. The CDR3 DNA reads as TGCGCCAGCAGTGAACGGGCGGGCAACTCCTACAATGAGCAGTTCTTC.

The table lists this clone with a few counts. The chain combines TRBV23-1 with TRBJ1-2; D perhaps matches TRBD1 (6 bases). TRBV23-1 is an ORF; its function is uncertain. The CDR3 length is 14 residues. Trimming left V 9 bases short and J 2 bases short, with 16 bases between. CDR3: CARRRRTDNYGYTF. CDR3 sequence (DNA): TGCGCCAGGAGACGTAGGACAGACAACTATGGCTACACCTTC.

The chain combines TRBV5-1 with TRBJ2-4; 8 bases are a match to TRBD1. The CDR3 length is 15 residues. Germline-derived CDR1 and CDR2 are SGHRS and YFSETQ. With V trimmed by 3 bases and J by 2 bases, 4 bases remained unmatched. CDR3 in amino acids: CASSSGTGSKNIQYF. The CDR3 DNA is TGCGCCAGCAGCTCCGGGACAGGCTCCAAAAACATTCAGTACTTC.

J is TRBJ1-1 and V is TRBV4-1; tentatively, D is TRBD1 (5 bases). Trimming took off 0 bases at V and 1 base at J, with 9 bases between the two ends. The CDR3 length is 15 residues. Germline V gene sequence: CDR1 MGHRA, CDR2 YSYEKL. In DNA form, the CDR3 reads TGCGCCAGCAGCCAAGAAGTCCAGGGGAACACTGAAGCTTTCTTT. It translates to CASSQEVQGNTEAFF.

This chain links TRBV7-3 with TRBJ2-3; a possible D gene is TRBD1 (5 bases). CDR1 and CDR2 (germline): SGHTA, FQGTGA. Trimming pared 3 bases from V and 2 bases from J, leaving 9 bases between. There are 14 residues in the CDR3. Here the CDR3 reads CASSFGRDTDTQYF. The CDR3 DNA reads TGTGCCAGCAGCTTTGGCAGGGACACAGATACGCAGTATTTT.

The chain has TRBV15 and TRBJ1-2; TRBD1 matches 9 bases. The CDR3 extends over 17 amino acids. The germline V gene encodes CDR1 LNHNV and CDR2 YYDKDF (reference sequence). V dropped 8 bases and J dropped 1; count of bases not matched to a gene: 14. DNA of the CDR3: TGTGCCACCTCACTTGTGGGACAGGGAGGGCTTAACTATGGCTACACCTTC. Its protein product is CATSLVGQGGLNYGYTF.

This chain joins TRBV19 and TRBJ1-2; D is perhaps TRBD1 (5 bases). Looked up from germline, CDR1 is LNHDA and CDR2 is SQIVND (reference sequence). Deletions cut 2 bases from V and 8 bases from J, with 15 bases between. This CDR3 contains 14 residues. CDR3 DNA: TGTGCCAGTAGTATACTGAGCCAGGGAGGCGGCTACACCTTC. Protein sequence: CASSILSQGGGYTF.

The chain carries TRBV9 and TRBJ2-3; TRBD1 matches at 10 bases. CDR1 and CDR2 from the germline V gene are SGDLS and YYNGEE. The CDR3 runs 16 residues. The V segment lost 0 bases and the J segment 2 bases; nucleotides outside the gene matches: 3. CDR3 protein: CASSVGTGGTTDTQYF. The CDR3 bases are TGTGCCAGCAGCGTAGGGACAGGGGGAACCACAGATACGCAGTATTTT.

This clone was seen only once. The chain uses TRBV3-1 (or the pseudogene TRBV3-2) and TRBJ1-1, with TRBD1 matching over 9 bases. Germline loops: CDR1 LGHDT, CDR2 YNNKEL (reference sequence). This CDR3 contains 14 residues. V gave up 6 bases and J gave up 5 bases; unmatched junction bases: 7. The DNA of the CDR3 is TGTGCCAGCAGGGACAGGGGCCTTTTGACTGAAGCTTTCTTT. Protein sequence: CASRDRGLLTEAFF.

V usage is TRBV4-1 and J usage is TRBJ1-6, with D possibly being TRBD1 (5 bases). The germline gives CDR1 MGHRA, CDR2 YSYEKL. This CDR3 contains 20 residues. Trimming removed 5 bases at V and 2 bases at J, with 25 bases between. CDR3 sequence (DNA): TGCGCCAGCAGCTACACCTGGGGCAGCATACAAGGCCCCTATAATTCACCCCTCCACTTT. It is translated as CASSYTWGSIQGPYNSPLHF.

This clone was seen a single time. The V call is TRBV6-1, the J call TRBJ1-2; 7 nucleotides match TRBD1. The V segment lost 7 bases and the J segment 5 bases; nucleotides outside the gene matches: 7. The germline V gene encodes CDR1 MNHNS and CDR2 SASEGT. The CDR3 loop spans 13 amino acids. The CDR3 DNA follows: TGTGCCAGCAACCCGGGACAGCCGTATGGCTACACCTTC. The encoded protein is CASNPGQPYGYTF.

V usage is TRBV12-3 or TRBV12-4 and J usage is TRBJ1-1; 9 nucleotides line up with TRBD1. V lost 5 bases to trimming and J lost 6 bases; unmatched junction nucleotides: 4. This CDR3 has 13 residues. Here the CDR3 reads CASSPGQGPEAFF. As DNA, the CDR3 is TGTGCCAGCAGTCCGGGACAGGGCCCTGAAGCTTTCTTT.

CDR3: CSASGQGYEQYF. The CDR3 DNA sequence: TGCAGTGCTAGTGGGCAGGGATACGAGCAGTACTTC. V and J are TRBV20-1 and TRBJ2-7; possibly TRBD1 for D (5 bases). Germline V gives CDR1 DFQATT, CDR2 SNEGSKA (reference sequence). V was trimmed by 3 bases and J by 4 bases, leaving 10 bases between them. The CDR3 totals 12 residues.